This TCR beta chain was captured by sequencing in a study of neoadjuvant nivolumab and ipilimumab in lung cancer. TCRdb's copy holds only in-frame clones and misses some; the assay was immunoSEQ multiplex PCR. The top ten clones hold roughly 9% of a sample with more than 15,000 clones, roughly three quarters of them seen once. This receptor was obtained from an adult with non-small cell lung cancer. The sample consisted of tumor tissue, taken after neoadjuvant nivolumab, alone or with ipilimumab, at or shortly before surgery.

CDR3 nucleotides: TGCGCCAGCAGCCTTAGTTGGACAGGTTCACACAAACTGTTTTTT. Translation gives CASSLSWTGSHKLFF. The chain recombines TRBV4-3 with TRBJ1-4, with TRBD1 matching over 7 bases. Germline V gene lookup returns CDR1 LGHNA and CDR2 YSLEER. The CDR3 has 15 amino acids. J was trimmed by 11 bases and V by 4 bases; bases with no gene match: 13.